This entry lists 8 T cell receptor beta chains sequenced from one sample in a study of early T cells in non-severe SARS-CoV-2 infection. TCRdb itself ran the 5' RACE reads through MiXCR, one entry per CDR3 protein. The top ten hold approximately 1.3% of the sample, which has about 83,000 distinct CDR3 sequences, around 15% seen once. The specimen was whole blood. The receptors were sampled from an adult who was a healthcare worker with PCR-confirmed SARS-CoV-2 infection or an uninfected control (not recorded which).

The CDR3 DNA sequence: TGCGCCAGCAGCTTGGGTCCGACAGGCTCGGATAATTCACCCCTCCACTTT. Translation gives CASSLGPTGSDNSPLHF. J is TRBJ1-6 and V is TRBV5-1; possible D gene TRBD1, 6 bases. Trimming left V 0 bases short and J 5 bases short, with 15 bases between. The CDR3 is made up of 17 amino acids. The germline CDR1 and CDR2 sequences are SGHRS and YFSETQ.

The chain recombines TRBV5-4 with TRBJ2-3; no firm D call. The germline gives CDR1 SGHNT, CDR2 YYREEE (reference sequence). Trimming removed 1 base at V and 0 bases at J, with 12 bases between. This CDR3 is built from 16 residues. CDR3 bases: TGTGCCAGCAGCTTGAACTATGGCAGAAGCACAGATACGCAGTATTTT. Protein: CASSLNYGRSTDTQYF.

For the CDR3, the DNA is TGCAGTGCTCCTACAGGAAGCAATCAGCCCCAGCATTTT. This codes for CSAPTGSNQPQHF. The chain carries TRBV20-1 and TRBJ1-5; maybe TRBD1 (5 bases). V was pared by 5 bases and J by 1 base, with 9 bases between. The CDR3 extends over 13 amino acids. Germline V CDR1 and CDR2: DFQATT, SNEGSKA (reference sequence).

This clonotype was observed a single time. V and J are TRBV27 and TRBJ2-7; no firm D call. The V and J ends lost 4 bases and 4 bases respectively, with 14 bases between them. This CDR3 is built from 14 residues. Germline assignment: CDR1 MNHEY and CDR2 SMNVEV (reference sequence). CDR3 nucleotides: TGTGCCAGCAGTTATAGATCGGGTTGGTACGAGCAGTACTTC. Encoded protein: CASSYRSGWYEQYF.

In this sample, this clonotype turned up many times. The chain links TRBV14 to TRBJ1-2; no reliable D call. Germline CDR1 SGHDN, CDR2 FVKESK. This CDR3 is 12 amino acids long. V gave up 2 bases and J gave up 4 bases, with 5 bases separating them. In nucleotides, the CDR3 is TGTGCCAGCAGCCAATCCAGCTATGGCTACACCTTC. Its protein product is CASSQSSYGYTF.

This clonotype has at least ten counts. This chain joins TRBV7-9 and TRBJ2-7; TRBD2 matches 8 bases. This CDR3 region has 16 residues. Germline assignment: CDR1 SEHNR and CDR2 FQNEAQ (reference sequence). Germline trimming cut 5 bases from V and 6 bases from J; bases unmatched to any gene: 15. The CDR3 is CASSRSAGGPGTEQYF. The CDR3 DNA is TGTGCCAGCAGCAGATCCGCGGGGGGCCCGGGTACCGAGCAGTACTTC.

This clonotype showed up just a few times. V usage is TRBV27 and J usage is TRBJ2-5; D uncertain. The CDR3 loop spans 13 amino acids. The germline V and J ends were trimmed by 0 bases and 5 bases, with 7 bases remaining between them. The germline V gene encodes CDR1 MNHEY and CDR2 SMNVEV (reference sequence). Written as DNA, the CDR3 is TGTGCCAGCAGTTTATCAGGGTGGGAGACCCAGTACTTC. Its protein product is CASSLSGWETQYF.

This clonotype was observed a few times. The chain carries TRBV5-5 and TRBJ2-7, with 7 bases matching TRBD1. V lost 3 bases and J lost 2; bases outside the gene matches: 2. The germline CDR1 and CDR2 sequences are SGHKS and YYEKEE (reference sequence). This CDR3 has 13 amino acids. The DNA for the CDR3 is TGTGCCAGCAGCTGGGACAGCCCCTACGAGCAGTACTTC. Its translation: CASSWDSPYEQYF.